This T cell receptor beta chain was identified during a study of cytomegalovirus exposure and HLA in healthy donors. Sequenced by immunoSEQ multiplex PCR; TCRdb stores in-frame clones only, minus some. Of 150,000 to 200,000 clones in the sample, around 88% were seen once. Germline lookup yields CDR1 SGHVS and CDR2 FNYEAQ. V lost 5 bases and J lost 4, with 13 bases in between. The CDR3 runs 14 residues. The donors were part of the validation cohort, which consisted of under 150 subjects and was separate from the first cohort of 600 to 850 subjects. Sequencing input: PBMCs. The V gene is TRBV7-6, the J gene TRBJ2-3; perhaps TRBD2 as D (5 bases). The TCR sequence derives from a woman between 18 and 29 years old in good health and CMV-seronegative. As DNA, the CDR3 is TGTGCCAGCAGCCCCGCGTTTAGCGCAGATACGCAGTATTTT. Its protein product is CASSPAFSADTQYF.